This T cell receptor beta chain came from a study of T cells in tuberculosis. The wider study: This South African cohort compared adolescents with or without latent tuberculosis against adults with active tuberculosis.

Here immunoSEQ multiplex PCR was the method, and the copy in TCRdb shows in-frame clones only, minus some. The table shows more than 35,000 clones, with nearly 95% occurring only once. Overall study findings and caveats: The TCR-beta difference was not significant; alpha differences partly reflected length. Active tuberculosis alpha repertoires lay closer to GMM-specific TCRs than controls'. Cases with active tuberculosis were adults, while controls were adolescents.

To note about this clone: Antigen unknown.

The TCR comes from a donor aged 10 to 29 with latent tuberculosis or without tuberculosis infection. The sequenced sample consisted of PBMCs.

In nucleotides, the CDR3 is TGTGCCAGTAGTGGGGCGAGGCGGGAGTTGTCCGCAGAGCAGTTCTTC. It codes for CASSGARRELSAEQFF. The chain carries TRBV19 and TRBJ2-1, with TRBD2 matching 7 bases. The CDR3 is 16 amino acids. Germline loops: CDR1 LNHDA, CDR2 SQIVND (reference sequence). V lost 5 bases and J lost 10; bases outside the gene matches: 17.